The clone carrying this TCR beta chain was seen more than once but under ten times. The target antigen is unknown. Germline-derived CDR1 and CDR2 are LGHNA and YSLEER. The CDR3 contains 15 residues. V lost 0 bases to trimming and J lost 7 bases, with 10 bases between them. Each CDR3 protein is one row after TCRdb ran MiXCR on the RT-PCR reads. The sample consists of 530,000 or so distinct CDR3 sequences, 12% of them appearing once. The data derive from a study of response to subunit inactivated influenza vaccine. Findings of the study overall: Each seasonal flu vaccination may recruit only limited new T cells, authors suggested.

V usage is TRBV4-3 and J usage is TRBJ1-6; no definite D call. The source of this sequence is a man aged 50-59 years who received an inactivated influenza vaccine. The source material was PBMCs from blood, sampled on the day of vaccination. DNA for the CDR3: TGCGCCAGCAGCCAAGAATACACCTTAAATTCACCCCTCCACTTT. Amino acid sequence: CASSQEYTLNSPLHF.